This passage covers 28 T cell receptor beta chains from one sample sequenced in a study of cytomegalovirus exposure and HLA in healthy donors. Primers: 60 Vbeta forward and 13 Jbeta reverse. Clones were sequenced by immunoSEQ multiplex PCR, and TCRdb holds only the in-frame ones, with some missing. The sample contains about 210,000 clones, 75% to 85% of which appear only once. Specimen: PBMCs. The receptors were gathered from a male donor in good health and CMV-seropositive.

This clone was seen once. The V gene is TRBV7-2, the J gene TRBJ2-7, with 8 bases lining up with TRBD1. The CDR3 sequence is 14 residues long. With 5 bases clipped from V and 3 bases from J, the junction kept 6 bases outside the gene matches. Germline values: CDR1 SGHTA, CDR2 FQGNSA. The CDR3 reads CASSPLDRGYEQYF. CDR3 bases: TGTGCCAGCAGCCCCCTTGACAGGGGCTACGAGCAGTACTTC.

The chain is built from TRBV7-2 and TRBJ2-7; 9 bases line up with TRBD1. The junction had 10 bases not matched to a gene; V was cut back by 4 bases and J by 6 bases. Germline V lookup: CDR1 SGHTA, CDR2 FQGNSA. CDR3 length: 15 amino acids. CDR3 DNA sequence: TGTGCCAGCAGCTCTTCGTGGACAGGGGTGGGCGAGCAGTACTTC. Translated, it gives CASSSSWTGVGEQYF.

DNA for the CDR3: TGTGCCAGCAGTCCGCACCCCGGGACAGGGGGCGCCTACGAGCAGTACTTC. It yields the protein CASSPHPGTGGAYEQYF. This chain links TRBV28 with TRBJ2-7, with 12 bases lining up with TRBD1. V shed 5 bases and J 2 bases; nucleotides not matched to a gene: 10. The V gene's germline CDR1 is MDHEN and CDR2 SYDVKM. The CDR3 sequence is 17 residues long.

The chain combines TRBV6-4 with TRBJ2-7; 7 bases align to TRBD1. V lost 7 bases, J lost 0 bases, and 9 bases stayed unmatched. Per germline, CDR1 MRHNA and CDR2 SNTAGT. The CDR3 has 15 residues. The chain's CDR3 is CASNNMDRSSYEQYF. In DNA, the CDR3 is TGTGCCAGCAATAATATGGACAGGAGCTCCTACGAGCAGTACTTC.

The rearrangement joins TRBV9 to TRBJ1-1; D gene unclear. CDR3 length equals 17 residues. Germline lookup yields CDR1 SGDLS and CDR2 YYNGEE. The germline V and J ends were trimmed by 4 bases and 2 bases, with 21 bases remaining between them. The CDR3 DNA is TGTGCCAGCAGCCGTACGAGGAAGAAAGGTCCTAACACTGAAGCTTTCTTT. Translating it yields CASSRTRKKGPNTEAFF.

This rearrangement joins TRBV4-2 to TRBJ1-1; D might be TRBD1 (6 bases). This CDR3 is 15 amino acids long. Germline V gives CDR1 LGHNA, CDR2 YNFKEQ. Trimming stripped 4 bases from V and 3 bases from J, with 15 bases between. CDR3 sequence (DNA): TGTGCCAGCAGCCCCTCCGACAGGTCGGACACTGAAGCTTTCTTT. As protein: CASSPSDRSDTEAFF.

V usage is TRBV11-2 and J usage is TRBJ2-3, with D maybe TRBD2 (6 bases). Trimming cost V 6 bases and J 0 bases, with 10 bases left between them. Germline lookup yields CDR1 SGHAT and CDR2 FQNNGV. This CDR3 is 14 amino acids long. The DNA of the CDR3 is TGTGCCAGCAGGTTGGAGGGAAGCACAGATACGCAGTATTTT. Amino acid sequence: CASRLEGSTDTQYF.

The V call is TRBV11-2, the J call TRBJ1-1; weak D call: TRBD1 (5 bases). V lost 5 bases, J lost 2 bases, and 21 bases lay in between. CDR1 SGHAT and CDR2 FQNNGV come from the germline V gene. The CDR3 totals 17 residues. CDR3 residues: CASSLRLGTGLNTEAFF. CDR3 in DNA: TGTGCCAGCAGCCTACGACTAGGAACGGGGCTTAACACTGAAGCTTTCTTT.

This clone was seen only a few times. The rearrangement links TRBV28 to TRBJ1-2; D is perhaps TRBD1 (5 bases). Trimming took 10 bases from V and 3 from J, leaving 9 bases between them. The CDR3 spans 11 residues. Per the germline V gene, CDR1 is MDHEN and CDR2 is SYDVKM. The chain's CDR3 is CATGSYYGYTF. The CDR3 coding sequence is TGTGCCACAGGGTCGTACTATGGCTACACCTTC.

The CDR3 region has the DNA TGTGCCAGCAGCTTCCAACCGCGGAATGAGCAGTTCTTC. It yields the protein CASSFQPRNEQFF. This chain connects TRBV7-8 to TRBJ2-1; D remains ambiguous. Per germline, CDR1 SGHVS and CDR2 FQNEAQ. The CDR3 consists of 13 residues. The germline V and J ends were trimmed by 3 bases and 7 bases, with 10 bases remaining between them.

This chain joins TRBV2 and TRBJ2-7; 8 bases agree with TRBD2. From germline, CDR1 is SNHLY and CDR2 FYNNEI. The CDR3 has 15 amino acids. J was trimmed by 5 bases and V by 4 bases; bases with no gene match: 10. CDR3 sequence (DNA): TGTGCCAGCAGTGTGTCGGGGGGGCCAGTAAACGAGCAGTACTTC. It codes for CASSVSGGPVNEQYF.

This chain uses TRBV19 with TRBJ1-5; 12 bases line up with TRBD1. The ends lost 6 bases at V and 0 bases at J; junction bases unmatched: 6. Germline V gene sequence: CDR1 LNHDA, CDR2 SQIVND (reference sequence). CDR3 length: 17 residues. CDR3 amino acids: CASSQLGQGASNQPQHF. The CDR3 DNA reads TGTGCCAGTAGCCAATTGGGACAGGGGGCTAGCAATCAGCCCCAGCATTTT.

The table lists this clone with a count of one. The chain uses TRBV9 and TRBJ2-3; D possibly corresponds to TRBD2 (5 bases). Germline V gene lookup returns CDR1 SGDLS and CDR2 YYNGEE. The CDR3 extends over 17 amino acids. Trimming shortened V by 3 bases and J by 2 bases, and 19 bases separated the two germline ends. The CDR3 here is CASSAGFAGLYTDTQYF. The CDR3 DNA is TGTGCCAGCAGCGCCGGTTTTGCGGGCCTATACACAGATACGCAGTATTTT.

Only a few counts were recorded for this clone. This chain connects TRBV10-3 to TRBJ2-2; TRBD1 might be the D (6 bases). This CDR3 spans 15 amino acids. Germline-derived CDR1 and CDR2 are ENHRY and SYGVKD. Deletions cut 6 bases from V and 4 bases from J, with 15 bases between. The CDR3: CAISPMGAVTGELFF. The CDR3 DNA sequence: TGTGCCATCAGCCCTATGGGGGCGGTCACCGGGGAGCTGTTTTTT.

This clone has just a few counts. V and J are TRBV28 and TRBJ2-2; possibly TRBD1 for D (6 bases). Looked up from germline, CDR1 is MDHEN and CDR2 is SYDVKM. The V and J ends lost 11 bases and 6 bases respectively, with 19 bases between them. The CDR3 totals 14 residues. CDR3 amino acids: CASTRWGRPGELFF. CDR3 in DNA: TGTGCCTCTACTAGGTGGGGGCGACCCGGGGAGCTGTTTTTT.

The V gene is TRBV7-2, the J gene TRBJ2-5; 7 bases are a match to TRBD1. CDR1 and CDR2 from the germline V gene are SGHTA and FQGNSA. This CDR3 has 14 amino acids. V shed 2 bases and J 2 bases; nucleotides not matched to a gene: 2. CDR3 bases: TGTGCCAGCAGCTTAAGGACAGGACAAGAGACCCAGTACTTC. This gives the protein CASSLRTGQETQYF.

This sequence joins TRBV7-9 and TRBJ2-7, with 9 bases lining up with TRBD1. Trimming removed 4 bases from V and 4 bases from J; junction bases left unmatched: 8. The CDR3 is made up of 15 amino acids. Germline CDR1 is SEHNR and CDR2 is FQNEAQ (reference sequence). Here the CDR3 DNA reads TGTGCCAGCAGCTCTTCAAACAGGGGGCGTTACGAGCAGTACTTC. It is translated as CASSSSNRGRYEQYF.

This chain uses TRBV9 with TRBJ2-1, with D possibly matching TRBD2 (6 bases). CDR3 length: 17 residues. V lost 0 bases to trimming and J lost 4 bases, with 17 bases between them. Germline CDR1 SGDLS, CDR2 YYNGEE. In nucleotides, the CDR3 is TGTGCCAGCAGCGTAGGGATGGACTACGAACCTTACAATGAGCAGTTCTTC. Protein sequence: CASSVGMDYEPYNEQFF.

This clone was observed a few times. The J gene is TRBJ2-1, the V gene TRBV4-2; D may be TRBD2 (6 bases). V was clipped by 4 bases and J by 4 bases, with 17 bases between them. Germline V gene sequence: CDR1 LGHNA, CDR2 YNFKEQ. The CDR3 loop spans 16 amino acids. CDR3 DNA sequence: TGTGCCAGCAGCCCCGCCAGGAGCGGGCGATACAATGAGCAGTTCTTC. It yields the protein CASSPARSGRYNEQFF.

The chain carries TRBV7-3 and TRBJ1-1, with D possibly TRBD1 on 6 matching bases. V lost 1 base, J lost 1 base, and 19 bases lay in between. This CDR3 spans 18 amino acids. Germline CDR1 reads SGHTA; CDR2 reads FQGTGA. Here the CDR3 DNA reads TGTGCCAGCAGCTTAAAGGGCCCCGGACAGTCGACGAACACTGAAGCTTTCTTT. Translated, it gives CASSLKGPGQSTNTEAFF.

CDR3 sequence (DNA): TGTGCCTTTCCGCTACAGGGCTTTAGTCTGTTCTTC. It translates to CAFPLQGFSLFF. V gene TRBV30 combines with J gene TRBJ2-1, with D tentatively TRBD1 (6 bases). V lost 7 bases to trimming and J lost 15 bases, with 22 bases between them. Per the germline V gene, CDR1 is GTSNPN and CDR2 is SVGIG (reference sequence). This CDR3 comprises 12 residues.

Written as DNA, the CDR3 is TGTGCCAGCAGTTTAGGGGCTTACTGGAGCTCTGGGGCCAACGTCCTGACTTTC. Its translation: CASSLGAYWSSGANVLTF. The chain has TRBV27 and TRBJ2-6; maybe TRBD1 (5 bases). Trimming pared 2 bases from V and 0 bases from J, leaving 14 bases between. Germline CDR1 is MNHEY and CDR2 is SMNVEV (reference sequence). This CDR3 has 18 amino acids.

The genes are TRBV5-1 and TRBJ2-5, with TRBD1 identical over 12 bases. Unmatched junction bases numbered 6, after V lost 4 bases and J lost 5 bases. Germline V gene lookup returns CDR1 SGHRS and CDR2 YFSETQ. This CDR3 spans 15 amino acids. The CDR3 DNA reads TGCGCCAGCAGCAACCGGGACAGGGGGCTCGAGACCCAGTACTTC. Translated: CASSNRDRGLETQYF.

The chain has TRBV4-1 and TRBJ2-7, with 7 bases lining up with TRBD1. Germline assignment: CDR1 MGHRA and CDR2 YSYEKL. Germline trimming cut 6 bases from V and 3 bases from J; bases unmatched to any gene: 8. This CDR3 is 14 amino acids long. The CDR3 sequence is CASSYDRAGYEQYF. The CDR3 DNA follows: TGCGCCAGCAGTTATGACAGGGCGGGCTACGAGCAGTACTTC.

This CDR3 reads CASSLDLRQGSYEQYF. For the CDR3, the DNA is TGCGCCAGCAGCTTGGATCTTCGACAGGGCTCCTACGAGCAGTACTTC. The chain has TRBV5-1 and TRBJ2-7; TRBD1 matches at 7 bases. The CDR3 spans 16 residues. Germline CDR1 is SGHRS and CDR2 is YFSETQ. J gave up 0 bases and V 0 bases, and 6 bases lay outside the gene matches.

V usage is TRBV25-1 and J usage is TRBJ2-7, with TRBD1 identical over 10 bases. Trimming took 4 bases from V and 5 from J; bases not matched to a gene: 11. In germline, CDR1 is MGHDK, CDR2 SYGVNS. The CDR3 spans 16 residues. CDR3 loop: CASSAQAGTGVNEQYF. DNA for the CDR3: TGTGCCAGCAGTGCCCAAGCAGGGACAGGGGTCAACGAGCAGTACTTC.

J is TRBJ1-1 and V is TRBV11-1; no clear D. V was trimmed by 10 bases and J by 5 bases, leaving 23 bases between them. The CDR3 contains 15 residues. Germline V CDR1 and CDR2: SGHAT, FQDESV (reference sequence). DNA of the CDR3: TGTGCCACCGCGGGTCGGGCCAGTCTAGGGACTGAAGCTTTCTTT. Amino acids: CATAGRASLGTEAFF.

The chain carries TRBV19 and TRBJ2-5, with 14 bases identical to TRBD2. CDR3 size: 15 residues. CDR1 and CDR2 (germline): LNHDA, SQIVND (reference sequence). Unmatched junction bases numbered 2, after V lost 4 bases and J lost 4 bases. DNA of the CDR3: TGTGCCAGTAGTACGGGACTAGCGGGAGCAGAGACCCAGTACTTC. Encoded protein: CASSTGLAGAETQYF.